The 2 T cell receptor beta chains below come from one sample, sequenced in a study of blood T cell repertoires in COVID-19. Using immunoSEQ multiplex PCR, the repertoire was profiled, and TCRdb retains in-frame clones only, with some absent. The sample holds 150,000 to 200,000 clones, roughly 80% seen once. Sequencing used peripheral blood. The receptors derive from a woman aged 70-85 years with COVID-19, enrolled during active disease.

The rearrangement joins TRBV28 to TRBJ2-7; TRBD2 might be the D (6 bases). CDR1 is MDHEN, CDR2 SYDVKM, per germline. The V end lost 2 bases, the J end lost 1 base, and 15 bases lay between the germline ends. This CDR3 region has 16 residues. CDR3 nucleotides: TGTGCCAGCAGTTTAGGTGGTAGCGGTCATTCCTACGAGCAGTACTTC. It yields the protein CASSLGGSGHSYEQYF.

A remark on this clone: Other DNA sequences in the same sample also yield this CDR3. The chain couples TRBV3-1 (or the pseudogene TRBV3-2) to TRBJ2-7; D is uncertain. Trimming shortened V by 1 base and J by 4 bases, and 2 bases separated the two germline ends. The CDR3 contains 11 residues. Per germline, CDR1 LGHDT and CDR2 YNNKEL (reference sequence). CDR3 sequence (DNA): TGTGCCAGCAGCCAAGCGTACGAGCAGTACTTC. This gives the protein CASSQAYEQYF.